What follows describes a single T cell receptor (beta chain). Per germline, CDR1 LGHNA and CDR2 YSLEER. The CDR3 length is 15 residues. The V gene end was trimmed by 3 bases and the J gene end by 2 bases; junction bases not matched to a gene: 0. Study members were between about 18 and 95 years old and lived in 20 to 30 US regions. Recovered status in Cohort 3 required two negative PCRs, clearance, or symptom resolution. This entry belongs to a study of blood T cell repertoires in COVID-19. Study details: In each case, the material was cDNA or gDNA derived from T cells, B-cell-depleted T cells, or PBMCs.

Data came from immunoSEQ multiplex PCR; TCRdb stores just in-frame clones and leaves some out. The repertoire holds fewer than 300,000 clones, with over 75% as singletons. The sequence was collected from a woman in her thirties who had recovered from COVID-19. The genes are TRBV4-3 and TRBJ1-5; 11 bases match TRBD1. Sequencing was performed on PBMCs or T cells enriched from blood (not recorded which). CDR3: CASSQGQGGNQPQHF. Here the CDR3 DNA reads TGCGCCAGCAGCCAGGGACAGGGGGGCAATCAGCCCCAGCATTTT.